Each of the 2 T cell receptor beta chains below was sequenced from the same sample in a study of metastatic and nonmetastatic thyroid tumors (dated by TCRdb to 2020 to 2022). No patient had received any treatment before thyroid surgery. The library was built by means of PCR. The sequencing machine was an Illumina HiSeq 4000. The raw public data were reprocessed by TCRdb itself: fastp quality trimming at Q25, MiXCR clonotype calling, in-frame beta chains only. Present in this sample are 19,000 or so clones, 25% to 35% of which were seen just once. Together, the top ten hold 10% of the sample. Sequenced input: tumor tissue. These receptors were collected from a female donor with papillary thyroid cancer or a benign thyroid nodule (not recorded which). Some clones in this sample may be carry-over from other donors' samples.

This clone is classed as medium-sized (0.01 to 0.1%). The genes are TRBV6-1 and TRBJ2-7; D gene ambiguous. V was cut by 5 bases and J by 6 bases, with 14 bases left in between. This CDR3 has 13 residues. Germline-derived CDR1 and CDR2 are MNHNS and SASEGT. CDR3 coding DNA: TGTGCCAGCAGTTTCCAGGCGGTCGGCGAGCAGTACTTC. Translation gives CASSFQAVGEQYF.

V usage is TRBV3-1 and J usage is TRBJ2-2; TRBD2 aligns across 9 bases. This CDR3 is 16 amino acids long. Trimming at V came to 4 bases and at J to 6 bases, leaving 9 bases not matched to a gene. Germline CDR1 is LGHDT and CDR2 is YNNKEL (reference sequence). The CDR3 region is CASSLSGLAYPGELFF. DNA of the CDR3: TGTGCCAGCAGCCTGTCCGGACTAGCGTATCCCGGGGAGCTGTTTTTT.